This is a list of T cell receptor beta chains from one sample in a study of shared T cell receptors in the human thymus. The assay was immunoSEQ multiplex PCR, and TCRdb's table has in-frame clones only and misses some. The sample carries 700,000 or so clones, 80% to 90% recorded once. These same data were also listed under a study on human thymus T cells.

Sequencing used thymocytes. The receptors shown here come from a girl less than two years old with a congenital heart defect. Both conserved end residues are part of each CDR3. The order of the fields is J gene, clone size, D gene, V gene, CDR3 protein, CDR3 DNA. The D gene is left open where the match is weak. Only some rows state a clone size, as once, few, many or a class for expanded clones.

j_call: TRBJ2-7; clone_size: .; d_call: .; v_call: TRBV28; cdr3_aa: CASSLCLSGSPDFYEQYF; cdr3_nt: TGTGCCAGCAGTTTATGCCTGTCAGGGTCCCCAGATTTCTACGAGCAGTACTTC
j_call: TRBJ1-2; clone_size: .; d_call: TRBD1; v_call: TRBV18; cdr3_aa: CASSSRDRDYGYTF; cdr3_nt: TGTGCCAGCTCATCCCGGGACAGGGACTATGGCTACACCTTC
j_call: TRBJ1-5; clone_size: .; d_call: TRBD1; v_call: TRBV5-6; cdr3_aa: CASSAGTGGGNQPQHF; cdr3_nt: TGTGCCAGCAGCGCCGGGACAGGGGGAGGCAATCAGCCCCAGCATTTT
j_call: TRBJ1-2; clone_size: .; d_call: TRBD1; v_call: TRBV5-8; cdr3_aa: CASRRDRYNYGYTF; cdr3_nt: TGTGCCAGCAGGCGGGACAGGTATAACTATGGCTACACCTTC
j_call: TRBJ1-4; clone_size: .; d_call: .; v_call: TRBV28; cdr3_aa: CASSFPDKELSEKLFF; cdr3_nt: TGTGCCAGCAGTTTCCCCGACAAAGAGCTCTCGGAAAAACTGTTTTTT
j_call: TRBJ2-2; clone_size: .; d_call: .; v_call: TRBV28; cdr3_aa: CASSPTANTGELFF; cdr3_nt: TGTGCCAGCAGCCCGACAGCGAACACCGGGGAGCTGTTTTTT
j_call: TRBJ1-2; clone_size: .; d_call: TRBD1; v_call: TRBV18; cdr3_aa: CASSQRRDSYGYTF; cdr3_nt: TGTGCCAGCTCCCAACGCCGGGACAGCTATGGCTACACCTTC
j_call: TRBJ1-3; clone_size: .; d_call: .; v_call: TRBV2; cdr3_aa: CASSEHLGPSGNTIYF; cdr3_nt: TGTGCCAGCAGTGAACACCTAGGCCCCTCTGGAAACACCATATATTTT
j_call: TRBJ2-7; clone_size: .; d_call: TRBD1; v_call: TRBV6-1; cdr3_aa: CATEGASFRDEQYF; cdr3_nt: TGTGCCACCGAGGGGGCAAGCTTCAGGGACGAGCAGTACTTC
j_call: TRBJ2-7; clone_size: .; d_call: TRBD1; v_call: TRBV6-5; cdr3_aa: CASHTGTGYEQYF; cdr3_nt: TGTGCCAGCCACACCGGGACAGGCTACGAGCAGTACTTC
j_call: TRBJ1-2; clone_size: .; d_call: .; v_call: TRBV20-1; cdr3_aa: CSARTDHGYTF; cdr3_nt: TGCAGTGCTAGGACAGACCATGGCTACACCTTC
j_call: TRBJ1-2; clone_size: .; d_call: TRBD1; v_call: TRBV29-1; cdr3_aa: CSVGQGDYGYTF; cdr3_nt: TGCAGCGTTGGACAGGGGGACTATGGCTACACCTTC
j_call: TRBJ1-1; clone_size: .; d_call: .; v_call: TRBV28; cdr3_aa: CASSWLRQMNTEAFF; cdr3_nt: TGTGCCAGCAGTTGGCTAAGACAGATGAACACTGAAGCTTTCTTT
j_call: TRBJ1-1; clone_size: .; d_call: .; v_call: TRBV7-9; cdr3_aa: CASSYTGRRGNTEAFF; cdr3_nt: TGTGCCAGCAGCTACACAGGAAGGAGGGGGAACACTGAAGCTTTCTTT
j_call: TRBJ2-5; clone_size: .; d_call: .; v_call: TRBV4-1; cdr3_aa: CASSQGPGAETQYF; cdr3_nt: TGCGCCAGCAGCCAAGGGCCAGGGGCAGAGACCCAGTACTTC
j_call: TRBJ2-1; clone_size: once; d_call: TRBD2; v_call: TRBV10-3; cdr3_aa: CAISESFGHSGGPYNEQFF; cdr3_nt: TGTGCCATCAGTGAGTCTTTTGGCCATAGCGGGGGGCCATACAATGAGCAGTTCTTC
j_call: TRBJ2-2; clone_size: .; d_call: TRBD2; v_call: TRBV9; cdr3_aa: CASSVGFRLAGGPRLRAGELFF; cdr3_nt: TGTGCCAGCAGCGTAGGGTTCCGACTAGCGGGGGGGCCGAGGTTGAGGGCCGGGGAGCTGTTTTTT
j_call: TRBJ2-7; clone_size: .; d_call: TRBD1; v_call: TRBV19; cdr3_aa: CASSTAPRGTAYEQYF; cdr3_nt: TGTGCCAGTAGTACAGCTCCCAGGGGGACAGCCTACGAGCAGTACTTC
j_call: TRBJ1-1; clone_size: .; d_call: .; v_call: TRBV27; cdr3_aa: CASSLLGREATEAFF; cdr3_nt: TGTGCCAGCAGTTTATTAGGCAGGGAGGCCACTGAAGCTTTCTTT
j_call: TRBJ2-1; clone_size: once; d_call: .; v_call: TRBV6-5; cdr3_aa: CASSYSWRSSYNEQFF; cdr3_nt: TGTGCCAGCAGTTACTCGTGGAGGAGCTCCTACAATGAGCAGTTCTTC
j_call: TRBJ1-2; clone_size: once; d_call: .; v_call: TRBV7-9; cdr3_aa: CASSLEPMGGNYGYTF; cdr3_nt: TGTGCCAGCAGCTTAGAGCCAATGGGCGGGAACTATGGCTACACCTTC
j_call: TRBJ1-3; clone_size: .; d_call: .; v_call: TRBV13; cdr3_aa: CASSFIENTIYF; cdr3_nt: TGTGCCAGCAGCTTCATAGAAAACACCATATATTTT
j_call: TRBJ1-4; clone_size: .; d_call: TRBD1; v_call: TRBV7-2; cdr3_aa: CASSLAVMGRGHNTNEKLFF; cdr3_nt: TGTGCCAGCAGCTTAGCGGTCATGGGCAGGGGGCATAATACTAATGAAAAACTGTTTTTT
j_call: TRBJ1-2; clone_size: once; d_call: .; v_call: TRBV5-1; cdr3_aa: CASTETGQDNYGYTF; cdr3_nt: TGCGCCAGCACGGAGACAGGACAAGATAACTATGGCTACACCTTC
j_call: TRBJ2-1; clone_size: .; d_call: .; v_call: TRBV5-1; cdr3_aa: CASSFWSSGRPKGYNEQFF; cdr3_nt: TGCGCCAGCAGCTTTTGGAGCTCGGGCCGCCCAAAGGGGTACAATGAGCAGTTCTTC
j_call: TRBJ1-2; clone_size: once; d_call: .; v_call: TRBV5-1; cdr3_aa: CANRLGVDGYGYTF; cdr3_nt: TGCGCCAACAGGTTAGGGGTGGACGGCTATGGCTACACCTTC
j_call: TRBJ1-5; clone_size: .; d_call: .; v_call: TRBV19; cdr3_aa: CASSIPTEYSNQPQHF; cdr3_nt: TGTGCCAGTAGTATCCCTACAGAGTATAGCAATCAGCCCCAGCATTTT
j_call: TRBJ2-7; clone_size: .; d_call: TRBD1; v_call: TRBV11-2; cdr3_aa: CASSLPRQGSDEQYF; cdr3_nt: TGTGCCAGCAGCCTTCCCCGACAGGGGAGCGACGAGCAGTACTTC
j_call: TRBJ1-2; clone_size: .; d_call: TRBD1; v_call: TRBV2; cdr3_aa: CASSVAGQPF; cdr3_nt: TGTGCCAGCAGTGTGGCGGGACAGCCCTTC
j_call: TRBJ2-3; clone_size: .; d_call: .; v_call: TRBV7-3; cdr3_aa: CASSLTALATDTQYF; cdr3_nt: TGTGCCAGCAGCTTAACAGCGCTAGCGACAGATACGCAGTATTTT
j_call: TRBJ2-1; clone_size: .; d_call: TRBD2; v_call: TRBV5-1; cdr3_aa: CASSCRTSGGIPSYNEQFF; cdr3_nt: TGCGCCAGCAGCTGCCGGACTAGCGGGGGAATACCCTCCTACAATGAGCAGTTCTTC
j_call: TRBJ2-6; clone_size: .; d_call: .; v_call: TRBV2; cdr3_aa: CASRRCGTHSKSSGANVLTF; cdr3_nt: TGTGCCAGCAGGAGGTGTGGGACTCACTCTAAAAGCTCTGGGGCCAACGTCCTGACTTTC
j_call: TRBJ1-5; clone_size: .; d_call: .; v_call: TRBV4-3; cdr3_aa: CASSQDSGRNQPQHF; cdr3_nt: TGCGCCAGCAGCCAAGATTCCGGGAGGAATCAGCCCCAGCATTTT
j_call: TRBJ1-1; clone_size: .; d_call: TRBD1; v_call: TRBV28; cdr3_aa: CASSLGYRGQNTEAFF; cdr3_nt: TGTGCCAGCAGTTTAGGGTACAGGGGTCAGAACACTGAAGCTTTCTTT
j_call: TRBJ2-7; clone_size: few; d_call: .; v_call: TRBV6-1; cdr3_aa: CASSQTGCEQYF; cdr3_nt: TGTGCCAGCAGCCAAACAGGGTGCGAGCAGTACTTC
j_call: TRBJ2-7; clone_size: .; d_call: .; v_call: TRBV21-1; cdr3_aa: CASSQGLAYEQYF; cdr3_nt: TGTGCCAGCAGCCAGGGGCTTGCCTACGAGCAGTACTTC
j_call: TRBJ2-7; clone_size: .; d_call: .; v_call: TRBV7-9; cdr3_aa: CASSPPSPTRYEQYF; cdr3_nt: TGTGCCAGCAGCCCACCAAGTCCGACACGGTACGAGCAGTACTTC
j_call: TRBJ1-1; clone_size: .; d_call: .; v_call: TRBV27; cdr3_aa: CASSKYGGGTEAFF; cdr3_nt: TGTGCCAGCTCTAAATATGGGGGGGGCACTGAAGCTTTCTTT
j_call: TRBJ1-1; clone_size: once; d_call: .; v_call: TRBV7-9; cdr3_aa: CASSLGGEGNTEAFF; cdr3_nt: TGTGCCAGCAGCTTAGGAGGAGAGGGGAACACTGAAGCTTTCTTT
j_call: TRBJ1-1; clone_size: .; d_call: .; v_call: TRBV5-1; cdr3_aa: CASSLEPTRRVMNTEAFF; cdr3_nt: TGCGCCAGCAGCTTGGAGCCTACCCGGCGGGTGATGAACACTGAAGCTTTCTTT
j_call: TRBJ1-6; clone_size: .; d_call: TRBD1; v_call: TRBV28; cdr3_aa: CASSSTGGSSPLHF; cdr3_nt: TGTGCCAGCAGTTCGACAGGGGGCAGTTCACCCCTCCACTTT
j_call: TRBJ2-2; clone_size: .; d_call: TRBD1; v_call: TRBV15; cdr3_aa: CATSRIREHRGNGTGELFF; cdr3_nt: TGTGCCACCAGCAGAATCCGGGAACACAGGGGAAATGGCACCGGGGAGCTGTTTTTT
j_call: TRBJ2-1; clone_size: once; d_call: .; v_call: TRBV2; cdr3_aa: CASSEATGPDNEQFF; cdr3_nt: TGTGCCAGCAGTGAAGCAACCGGTCCGGACAATGAGCAGTTCTTC
j_call: TRBJ2-2; clone_size: .; d_call: TRBD2; v_call: TRBV15; cdr3_aa: CATSSGGLAWSGELFF; cdr3_nt: TGTGCCACCAGCAGTGGGGGACTAGCGTGGTCCGGGGAGCTGTTTTTT
j_call: TRBJ1-4; clone_size: .; d_call: TRBD1; v_call: TRBV5-5; cdr3_aa: CASSPGTATNEKLFF; cdr3_nt: TGTGCCAGCAGCCCAGGGACAGCAACTAATGAAAAACTGTTTTTT
j_call: TRBJ1-2; clone_size: .; d_call: TRBD1; v_call: TRBV10-3; cdr3_aa: CAIAYRGNYGYTF; cdr3_nt: TGTGCCATCGCCTACAGGGGGAACTATGGCTACACCTTC
j_call: TRBJ1-5; clone_size: .; d_call: .; v_call: TRBV25-1; cdr3_aa: CASSGASGGREPQHF; cdr3_nt: TGTGCCAGCAGTGGTGCCTCGGGGGGCAGGGAGCCCCAGCATTTT
j_call: TRBJ2-1; clone_size: .; d_call: .; v_call: TRBV7-7; cdr3_aa: CASSPGNALWGRYNEQFF; cdr3_nt: TGTGCCAGCAGCCCCGGTAACGCCCTTTGGGGGCGATACAATGAGCAGTTCTTC
j_call: TRBJ1-4; clone_size: .; d_call: TRBD1; v_call: TRBV27; cdr3_aa: CASSWAGGEKLFF; cdr3_nt: TGTGCCAGCAGTTGGGCAGGGGGTGAAAAACTGTTTTTT
j_call: TRBJ1-2; clone_size: .; d_call: TRBD1; v_call: TRBV4-1; cdr3_aa: CASTGAGGQGAYYGYTF; cdr3_nt: TGCGCCAGCACGGGTGCGGGTGGTCAGGGGGCATACTATGGCTACACCTTC
j_call: TRBJ1-2; clone_size: .; d_call: .; v_call: TRBV5-8; cdr3_aa: CATAHWYWVARGYTF; cdr3_nt: TGTGCCACAGCACATTGGTATTGGGTGGCGCGGGGCTACACCTTC
j_call: TRBJ2-7; clone_size: .; d_call: .; v_call: TRBV6-1; cdr3_aa: CASTYGESYEQYF; cdr3_nt: TGTGCCAGCACATACGGGGAGTCCTACGAGCAGTACTTC